There are a few counts of the clone carrying this T cell receptor (beta chain). Its antigen is unidentified. This specimen comes from a study of CD8 T cells in ankylosing spondylitis. Study-wide results and limits: Characteristic, it appeared, of ankylosing spondylitis blood was a TCR beta motif of roughly eight highly homologous variants. With a CD8+ phenotype, disease-linked clones were relatively rare in peripheral blood.

V shed 6 bases and J shed 0 bases, with 11 bases lying between them. CDR1 is DFQATT and CDR2 is SNEGSKA in the germline V gene (reference sequence). The CDR3 consists of 13 residues. It was by quantitative 5'-RACE with molecular barcodes that TCR beta libraries were made. TCRdb independently ran MiXCR on the 5' RACE reads; one entry per CDR3 protein. Here the sample spans about 750,000 distinct CDR3 sequences, around 20% being singletons. The specimen sequenced was blood, either unsorted or a sorted T cell fraction (not recorded which). The rearrangement uses TRBV20-1 and TRBJ1-2; D is unclear. The sequence derives from a male donor with ankylosing spondylitis. The CDR3, as DNA: TGCAGTGCGAAGAGGCCGACTAACTATGGCTACACCTTC. It codes for CSAKRPTNYGYTF.